A selection of T cell receptor beta chains follows, all from one sample in a study of blood T cell repertoires in COVID-19. Clones were sequenced by immunoSEQ multiplex PCR, and TCRdb holds only the in-frame ones, with some missing. Of about 24,000 clones listed, roughly 87% are singletons. Specimen: peripheral blood. Receptors originate from a human donor in a cohort sampled during active COVID-19. The CDR3 runs from the conserved cysteine through the conserved F or W. The order of the fields is D gene, V gene, clone size, J gene, CDR3 protein, CDR3 DNA. The D gene is left open where the match is weak. Some rows have no size entry. The others give once, few or many, or a class for an expanded clone.

D: TRBD1
V: TRBV18
size: .
J: TRBJ2-7
CDR3: CASSTDRVIEQYF
DNA: TGTGCCAGCTCAACGGACAGGGTAATCGAGCAGTACTTC

D: TRBD1
V: TRBV5-1
size: once
J: TRBJ1-1
CDR3: CASSLLTGEVTEAFF
DNA: TGCGCCAGCAGCTTGTTGACAGGGGAGGTGACTGAAGCTTTCTTT

D: .
V: TRBV20-1
size: .
J: TRBJ1-5
CDR3: CSASGGLFNQPQHF
DNA: TGCAGTGCTAGTGGGGGCTTATTCAATCAGCCCCAGCATTTT

D: .
V: TRBV3-1/TRBV3-2
size: few
J: TRBJ1-3
CDR3: CASSQELAPSGNTIYF
DNA: TGTGCCAGCAGCCAAGAATTGGCACCCTCTGGAAACACCATATATTTT

D: .
V: TRBV7-2
size: .
J: TRBJ1-2
CDR3: CASSLKGGNGYTF
DNA: TGTGCCAGCAGCTTAAAGGGGGGGAATGGCTACACCTTC

D: .
V: TRBV6-2/TRBV6-3
size: .
J: TRBJ1-5
CDR3: CASSYWQNQPQHF
DNA: TGTGCCAGCAGTTACTGGCAAAATCAGCCCCAGCATTTT

D: TRBD2
V: TRBV7-8
size: .
J: TRBJ2-3
CDR3: CASSPFTGTSGSGSDTQYF
DNA: TGTGCCAGCAGCCCTTTTACCGGGACTAGCGGGAGTGGGTCAGATACGCAGTATTTT

D: TRBD1
V: TRBV28
size: .
J: TRBJ1-1
CDR3: CASSLSRGRGAFF
DNA: TGTGCCAGCAGTTTATCCAGGGGGCGAGGAGCTTTCTTT

D: .
V: TRBV20-1
size: .
J: TRBJ1-6
CDR3: CSASFSDRNSPLHF
DNA: TGCAGTGCTAGTTTCTCGGACAGAAATTCACCCCTCCACTTT

D: TRBD2
V: TRBV11-2
size: .
J: TRBJ2-1
CDR3: CASSPHTRLAGYNEQFF
DNA: TGTGCCAGCAGCCCCCATACACGACTAGCGGGGTACAATGAGCAGTTCTTC

D: .
V: TRBV12-3/TRBV12-4
size: .
J: TRBJ2-7
CDR3: CASYREPYEQYF
DNA: TGTGCCAGTTACAGGGAACCCTACGAGCAGTACTTC

D: .
V: TRBV3-1/TRBV3-2
size: .
J: TRBJ1-3
CDR3: CASSQGAAGNTIYF
DNA: TGTGCCAGCAGCCAGGGGGCTGCTGGAAACACCATATATTTT

D: .
V: TRBV25-1
size: .
J: TRBJ1-1
CDR3: CASSWKGGTEAFF
DNA: TGTGCCAGCAGTTGGAAGGGAGGAACTGAAGCTTTCTTT

D: TRBD1
V: TRBV5-1
size: once
J: TRBJ1-1
CDR3: CASSSRNYRGNTEAFF
DNA: TGCGCCAGCAGCTCACGGAACTACAGGGGTAACACTGAAGCTTTCTTT

D: .
V: TRBV6-5
size: .
J: TRBJ1-1
CDR3: CASSLRERQDEAFF
DNA: TGTGCCAGCAGTCTCAGGGAACGACAAGATGAAGCTTTCTTT

D: .
V: TRBV6-4
size: large
J: TRBJ2-1
CDR3: CASREDSSSYNEQFF
DNA: TGTGCCAGCAGAGAGGACTCAAGCTCCTACAATGAGCAGTTCTTC

D: .
V: TRBV4-3
size: .
J: TRBJ2-1
CDR3: CASSHQGGEQFF
DNA: TGCGCCAGCAGCCATCAGGGGGGTGAGCAGTTCTTC

D: TRBD1
V: TRBV12-3/TRBV12-4
size: .
J: TRBJ1-2
CDR3: CASSTDRFYGYTF
DNA: TGTGCCAGCAGTACGGACAGGTTCTATGGCTACACCTTC

D: TRBD1
V: TRBV5-1
size: few
J: TRBJ2-7
CDR3: CASSAGTGSIEQYF
DNA: TGCGCCAGCAGCGCCGGGACAGGGTCTATCGAGCAGTACTTC

D: TRBD2
V: TRBV5-5
size: once
J: TRBJ2-7
CDR3: CASSLTLAGGYEQYF
DNA: TGTGCCAGCAGCCTAACGTTAGCGGGAGGCTACGAGCAGTACTTC

D: .
V: TRBV2
size: .
J: TRBJ2-5
CDR3: CASSVRAPGRSQYF
DNA: TGTGCCAGCAGTGTACGAGCCCCTGGTCGGAGCCAGTACTTC

D: .
V: TRBV20-1
size: .
J: TRBJ1-2
CDR3: CSSLWGGGYTF
DNA: TGCAGTTCCCTCTGGGGGGGCGGCTACACCTTC

D: .
V: TRBV7-2
size: .
J: TRBJ1-1
CDR3: CASSFTAGGGTEAFF
DNA: TGTGCCAGCAGCTTTACTGCGGGGGGGGGCACTGAAGCTTTCTTT

D: .
V: TRBV29-1
size: .
J: TRBJ2-1
CDR3: CSVAKTSELFDEQFF
DNA: TGCAGCGTGGCGAAGACTAGTGAATTGTTCGATGAGCAGTTCTTC

D: TRBD1
V: TRBV5-1
size: .
J: TRBJ2-7
CDR3: CASSRTGDPAEQYF
DNA: TGCGCCAGCAGCAGAACAGGGGATCCGGCCGAGCAGTACTTC

D: .
V: TRBV10-2
size: .
J: TRBJ1-2
CDR3: CASSELGGGYGYTF
DNA: TGCGCCAGCAGTGAATTAGGGGGTGGGTATGGCTACACCTTC

D: TRBD2
V: TRBV30
size: .
J: TRBJ2-1
CDR3: CAWSVLERGQFF
DNA: TGTGCCTGGAGTGTACTGGAGCGGGGGCAGTTCTTC

D: TRBD2
V: TRBV30
size: .
J: TRBJ2-7
CDR3: CAWSVGTSNEQYF
DNA: TGTGCCTGGAGTGTCGGGACTAGCAACGAGCAGTACTTC

D: .
V: TRBV30
size: .
J: TRBJ1-6
CDR3: CAWSLQHNSPLHF
DNA: TGTGCCTGGTCCTTACAGCATAATTCACCCCTCCACTTT

D: .
V: TRBV3-1/TRBV3-2
size: .
J: TRBJ1-5
CDR3: CASSLYNQPQHF
DNA: TGTGCCAGCAGCCTCTACAATCAGCCCCAGCATTTT

D: .
V: TRBV5-1
size: few
J: TRBJ2-2
CDR3: CASSSGDLPGELFF
DNA: TGCGCCAGCAGCTCTGGGGACTTACCCGGGGAGCTGTTTTTT

D: TRBD1
V: TRBV7-9
size: .
J: TRBJ1-1
CDR3: CASSRQGGNTEAFF
DNA: TGTGCCAGCAGCCGTCAGGGGGGTAACACTGAAGCTTTCTTT

D: TRBD2
V: TRBV7-2
size: .
J: TRBJ2-5
CDR3: CASSPRTSGQETQYF
DNA: TGTGCCAGCAGCCCGCGGACTAGCGGCCAAGAGACCCAGTACTTC

D: .
V: TRBV11-3
size: .
J: TRBJ2-7
CDR3: CASSLRGNYEQYF
DNA: TGTGCCAGCAGCTTACGGGGTAACTACGAGCAGTACTTC

D: .
V: TRBV28
size: .
J: TRBJ2-7
CDR3: CASKMGAEQYF
DNA: TGTGCCAGCAAAATGGGGGCCGAGCAGTACTTC

D: .
V: TRBV7-6
size: .
J: TRBJ2-7
CDR3: CASSPSPQGYEQYF
DNA: TGTGCCAGCAGCCCCAGCCCCCAGGGATACGAGCAGTACTTC

D: .
V: TRBV18
size: once
J: TRBJ1-4
CDR3: CASSPGTFSGGLFF
DNA: TGTGCCAGCTCGCCCGGGACATTTTCTGGGGGACTGTTTTTT

D: .
V: TRBV20-1
size: .
J: TRBJ1-5
CDR3: CSASIPQGNQPQHF
DNA: TGCAGTGCTAGTATCCCGCAGGGCAATCAGCCCCAGCATTTT

D: TRBD1
V: TRBV28
size: once
J: TRBJ1-1
CDR3: CASSDRGWNTEAFF
DNA: TGTGCCAGCAGTGACAGGGGATGGAACACTGAAGCTTTCTTT

D: TRBD1
V: TRBV6-5
size: .
J: TRBJ2-5
CDR3: CASSYRTGRETQYF
DNA: TGTGCCAGCAGCTATCGGACAGGGCGAGAGACCCAGTACTTC

D: TRBD1
V: TRBV10-3
size: .
J: TRBJ1-2
CDR3: CAISWTGGERGYTF
DNA: TGTGCCATCAGCTGGACAGGGGGCGAACGTGGCTACACCTTC

D: .
V: TRBV7-3
size: .
J: TRBJ2-5
CDR3: CASSSSVGETQYF
DNA: TGTGCCAGCAGCTCCTCGGTCGGAGAGACCCAGTACTTC